The following is a T cell receptor (beta chain) sequence with its context. Its matching antigen is unknown. Trimming took off 10 bases at V and 0 bases at J, with 16 bases between the two ends. There are 14 residues in the CDR3. The germline V gene has CDR1 LNHDA and CDR2 SQIVND (reference sequence). TCRdb's table, derived via immunoSEQ multiplex PCR, lists solely in-frame clones and lacks some. The data hold about 69,000 clones, with 85% to 95% observed a single time. The sample comes from a study of T cell clonotyping in hematopoietic cell transplantation. Regarding the study as a whole: Without cell sorting, CD4 versus CD8 contributions remain unresolved. Pathologically expanded recipient clonotypes increased progressively from day 30 to day 180 as diversity fell. Higher Inverse Simpson Index values in graft donor and pretransplant recipient predicted broader posttransplant TCR diversity. At the given depth, recipient repertoires were over 95% de novo clonotypes.

The receptor was derived from a man between 45 and 60 years old in good health. Some clones in this sample may be carry-over from other donors' samples. The specimen sequenced was peripheral blood mononuclear cells. The chain employs TRBV19 and TRBJ2-7; a weak D match, TRBD2 (5 bases). The CDR3 sequence: CATRNTGSSYEQYF. The CDR3 region has the DNA TGTGCCACCAGAAACACGGGGAGCTCCTACGAGCAGTACTTC.